These 9 T cell receptor beta chains were all obtained from the same sample, sequenced in a study of T cells of healthy individuals. TCRdb re-derived calls from the 5' RACE reads in MiXCR, one entry per CDR3 protein. The sample lists roughly 76,000 distinct CDR3 sequences, more than 5% occurring once. The receptors originated from a female donor in good health.

This clonotype was counted between two and nine times. J is TRBJ2-1 and V is TRBV24-1; 9 bases agree with TRBD1. Germline CDR1 is KGHDR and CDR2 is SFDVKD. The CDR3 totals 14 residues. J gave up 8 bases and V 9 bases, and 10 bases lay outside the gene matches. The CDR3 DNA sequence: TGTGCCACCGCACACAGGGGGCGAAACGATGAGCAGTTCTTC. It encodes CATAHRGRNDEQFF.

This clonotype was picked up many times. The chain combines TRBV20-1 with TRBJ1-2, with D tentatively TRBD1 (5 bases). The CDR3 length is 14 residues. Trimming removed 3 bases from V and 0 bases from J, with 11 bases in between. Per germline, CDR1 DFQATT and CDR2 SNEGSKA (reference sequence). The CDR3 sequence is CSASSPGTNYGYTF. The CDR3 DNA reads TGCAGTGCTAGTTCTCCAGGGACTAACTATGGCTACACCTTC.

This clonotype was observed many times. The genes are TRBV6-2 or TRBV6-3 and TRBJ1-5; tentative D call: TRBD1 (6 bases). The CDR3 is 19 amino acids. Germline V gene lookup returns CDR1 MNHEY and CDR2 SVGEGT. The germline V and J ends were trimmed by 6 bases and 5 bases, with 29 bases remaining between them. CDR3 in amino acids: CASSILPRTPRGGDQPQHF. CDR3 nucleotide sequence: TGTGCCAGCAGCATCCTTCCCCGCACTCCCAGGGGCGGCGATCAGCCCCAGCATTTT.

The chain couples TRBV2 to TRBJ2-1; unclear D gene. Germline V CDR1 and CDR2: SNHLY, FYNNEI. V was trimmed by 3 bases and J by 2 bases, leaving 11 bases between them. This CDR3 has 15 amino acids. DNA of the CDR3: TGTGCCAGCAGTGAGGGAAGGTCACCCTACAATGAGCAGTTCTTC. It specifies CASSEGRSPYNEQFF.

This clonotype has a count of ten or more. The chain uses TRBV5-1 and TRBJ1-1; 10 nucleotides match TRBD1. Germline lookup yields CDR1 SGHRS and CDR2 YFSETQ. The CDR3 totals 14 residues. Trimming at V came to 4 bases and at J to 4 bases, leaving 4 bases not matched to a gene. CDR3: CASSQDRGGTEAFF. DNA for the CDR3: TGCGCCAGCAGCCAGGACAGGGGGGGCACTGAAGCTTTCTTT.

This sequence joins TRBV6-2 or TRBV6-3 and TRBJ1-5; 8 bases agree with TRBD1. V was pared by 2 bases and J by 2 bases, with 14 bases of the junction left unmatched. The germline CDR1 and CDR2 sequences are MNHEY and SVGEGT. The CDR3 spans 19 residues. For the CDR3, the DNA is TGTGCCAGCAGTTACGACTCGATCGGGGCAGGGGGCGGCAATCAGCCCCAGCATTTT. Its translation is CASSYDSIGAGGGNQPQHF.

This clonotype was detected ten times or more. V and J are TRBV29-1 and TRBJ2-1; D remains unclear. This CDR3 has 17 residues. Germline CDR1 and CDR2: SQVTM and ANQGSEA. V was trimmed by 1 base and J by 0 bases, leaving 16 bases between them. CDR3 loop: CSVEGHELISSYNEQFF. The CDR3 nucleotides read TGCAGCGTTGAAGGGCACGAGCTAATCAGCTCCTACAATGAGCAGTTCTTC.

Many counts were recorded for this clonotype. The chain recombines TRBV14 with TRBJ2-1, with 13 bases fitting TRBD2. Germline-derived CDR1 and CDR2 are SGHDN and FVKESK. With 4 bases clipped from V and 13 bases from J, the junction kept 7 bases outside the gene matches. The CDR3 consists of 14 residues. The CDR3 reads CASSLRTSGSPQFF. The CDR3 DNA sequence: TGTGCCAGCAGCCTACGGACTAGCGGGAGTCCCCAGTTCTTC.

This clonotype was picked up many times. V is TRBV2 and J is TRBJ2-5, with a possible D match to TRBD1 (6 bases). V was clipped by 4 bases and J by 2 bases, with 14 bases between them. Germline V gene data show CDR1 as SNHLY and CDR2 as FYNNEI. The CDR3 sequence is 15 residues long. The CDR3 DNA follows: TGTGCCAGCAGTGGGCCGGGACACAGACAAGAGACCCAGTACTTC. Translated: CASSGPGHRQETQYF.